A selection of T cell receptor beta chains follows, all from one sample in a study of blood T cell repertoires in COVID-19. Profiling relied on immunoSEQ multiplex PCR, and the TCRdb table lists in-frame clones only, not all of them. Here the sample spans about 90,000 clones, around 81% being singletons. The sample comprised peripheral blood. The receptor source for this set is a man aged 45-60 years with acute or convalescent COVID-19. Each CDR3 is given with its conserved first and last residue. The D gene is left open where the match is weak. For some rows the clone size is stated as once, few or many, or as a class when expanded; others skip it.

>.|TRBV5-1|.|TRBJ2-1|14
TGCGCCAGCAGCTTAATGACTCTCCCAAATGAGCAGTTCTTC
CASSLMTLPNEQFF
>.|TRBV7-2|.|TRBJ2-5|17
TGTGCCAGCAGCCTCGGGACTGCAACTGCCCGTGGTGAGACCCAGTACTTC
CASSLGTATARGETQYF
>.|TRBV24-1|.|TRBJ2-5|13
TGTGCCACCAGTGCTGCGGACTCGGAGACCCAGTACTTC
CATSAADSETQYF
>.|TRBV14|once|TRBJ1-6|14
TGTGCCAGCAGCCAAGCCAGGGGTCTCTCACCCCTCCACTTT
CASSQARGLSPLHF
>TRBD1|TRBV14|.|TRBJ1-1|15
TGTGCCAGCAGCCAAGACCAGGGGGAGTACACTGAAGCTTTCTTT
CASSQDQGEYTEAFF
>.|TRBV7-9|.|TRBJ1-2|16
TGTGCCAGCAGCTTAGCGGCAGGGGCCTCCAACTATGGCTACACCTTC
CASSLAAGASNYGYTF
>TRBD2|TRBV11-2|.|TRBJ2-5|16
TGTGCCAGCAGCTTAGGGATAGCGGGGAGTCAAGAGACCCAGTACTTC
CASSLGIAGSQETQYF
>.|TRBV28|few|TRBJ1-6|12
TGTGCCAGCAAGCTACAGGCCTCACCCCTCCACTTT
CASKLQASPLHF
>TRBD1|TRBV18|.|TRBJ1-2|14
TGTGCCAGCTCACCCGGGACAGGGGTTTCTGGCTACACCTTC
CASSPGTGVSGYTF
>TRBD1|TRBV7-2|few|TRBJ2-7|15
TGTGCCAGCAGCTTAGGGACAGGGTTAGGCTACGAGCAGTACTTC
CASSLGTGLGYEQYF
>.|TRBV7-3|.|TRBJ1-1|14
TGTGCCAGCAGCCCGGGAGGGGCCGGCACTGAAGCTTTCTTT
CASSPGGAGTEAFF
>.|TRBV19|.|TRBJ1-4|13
TGTGCCAGTAACGAGGGAGGGGGAGCAAAACTGTTTTTT
CASNEGGGAKLFF
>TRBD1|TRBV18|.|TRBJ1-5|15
TGTGCCAGCTCACCCAGGACAGGGCAGGATCAGCCCCAGCATTTT
CASSPRTGQDQPQHF
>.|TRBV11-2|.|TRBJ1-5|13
TGTGCCAGCAGCTTAGACAGGGAACAGCCCCAGCATTTT
CASSLDREQPQHF
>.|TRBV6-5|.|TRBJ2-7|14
TGTGCCAGCAGCCTCATCACCTTCGGAGAGGAGCAGTACTTC
CASSLITFGEEQYF
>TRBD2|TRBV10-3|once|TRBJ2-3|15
TGTGCCATCAGTGAGGGGGCGGGAGCGGGAGATACGCAGTATTTT
CAISEGAGAGDTQYF
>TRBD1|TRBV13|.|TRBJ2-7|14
TGTGCCAGCAGCTCCGGACAGGGGGAATACGAGCAGTACTTC
CASSSGQGEYEQYF
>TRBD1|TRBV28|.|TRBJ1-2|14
TGTGCCAGCAGTTTAGGGGGACAGGGGGATGGCTACACCTTC
CASSLGGQGDGYTF
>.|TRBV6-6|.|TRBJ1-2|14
TGTGCCAGCCAAGCAGGGCAACTTAACTATGGCTACACCTTC
CASQAGQLNYGYTF
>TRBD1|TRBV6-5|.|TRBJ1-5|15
TGTGCCAGCAGGCCCGGGACAGGGGGTTCGCAGCCCCAGCATTTT
CASRPGTGGSQPQHF
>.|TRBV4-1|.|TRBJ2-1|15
TGCGCCAGCAGCCAAGATACACGCTCCTACAATGAGCAGTTCTTC
CASSQDTRSYNEQFF
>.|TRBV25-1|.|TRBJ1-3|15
TGTGCCAGCAGTGAACCGGGGTTGGCAGGAAACACCATATATTTT
CASSEPGLAGNTIYF
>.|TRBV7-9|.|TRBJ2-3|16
TGTGCCAGCAGCTTAGGATTGCTAGCGAGCACAGATACGCAGTATTTT
CASSLGLLASTDTQYF
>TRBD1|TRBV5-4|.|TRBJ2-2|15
TGTGCCAGCAGTCAACAGGGGACGAACACCGGGGAGCTGTTTTTT
CASSQQGTNTGELFF
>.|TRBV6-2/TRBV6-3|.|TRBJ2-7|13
TGTGCCAGCAGTTACTCCCAGGGGCGCGAGCAGTACTTC
CASSYSQGREQYF
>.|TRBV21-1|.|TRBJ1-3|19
TGTGCCAGCAGCAAAGGCGAAGCCTTAGAAAGGAGCTCTGGAAACACCATATATTTT
CASSKGEALERSSGNTIYF
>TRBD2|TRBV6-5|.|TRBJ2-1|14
TGTGCCAGCAGTCTCGGACTAGCAGGATTTGAGCAGTTCTTC
CASSLGLAGFEQFF
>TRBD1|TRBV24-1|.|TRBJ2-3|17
TGTGCCACCAGTGATAACTCCGGGACAGCTAGCACAGATACGCAGTATTTT
CATSDNSGTASTDTQYF
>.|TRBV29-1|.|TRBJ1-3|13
TGCAGCGTTTCCGGGATACCTGGAAACACCATATATTTT
CSVSGIPGNTIYF
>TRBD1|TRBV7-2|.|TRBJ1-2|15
TGTGCCAGCAGCGCCGGGACAGGGGGCGGTAGGAGCTACACCTTC
CASSAGTGGGRSYTF
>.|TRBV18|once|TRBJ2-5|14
TGTGCCAGCTCACCACCGTCAGGGCAAGAGACCCAGTACTTC
CASSPPSGQETQYF
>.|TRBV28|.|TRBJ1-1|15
TGTGCCAGCAGTTGGGGAGGGGCTTTGAACACTGAAGCTTTCTTT
CASSWGGALNTEAFF
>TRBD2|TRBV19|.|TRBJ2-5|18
TGTGCCAGTAGTATTCGCCTAGCGGGAGGGCCAGGAGGAGAGACCCAGTACTTC
CASSIRLAGGPGGETQYF
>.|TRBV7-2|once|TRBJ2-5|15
TGTGCCAGCAGCGGCACCGGACAAACTCAGGAGACCCAGTACTTC
CASSGTGQTQETQYF
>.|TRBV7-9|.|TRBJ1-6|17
TGTGCCAGCAGCTTAGAAAACTCTGCTCCCTATAATTCACCCCTCCACTTT
CASSLENSAPYNSPLHF
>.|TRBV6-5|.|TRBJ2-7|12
TGTGCCAGCAGTCGACAGGACCTAGGGCAGTACTTC
CASSRQDLGQYF